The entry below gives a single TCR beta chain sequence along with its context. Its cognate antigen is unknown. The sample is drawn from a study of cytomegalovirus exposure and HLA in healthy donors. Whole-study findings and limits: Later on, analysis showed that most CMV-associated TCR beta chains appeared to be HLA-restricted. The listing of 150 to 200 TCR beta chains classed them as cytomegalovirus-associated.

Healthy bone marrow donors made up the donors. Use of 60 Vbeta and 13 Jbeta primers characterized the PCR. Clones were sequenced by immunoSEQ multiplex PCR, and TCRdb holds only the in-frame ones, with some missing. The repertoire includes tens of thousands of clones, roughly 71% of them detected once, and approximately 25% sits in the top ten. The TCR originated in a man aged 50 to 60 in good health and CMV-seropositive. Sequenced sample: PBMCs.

Here the CDR3 reads CASGQGAASTEAFF. The CDR3 nucleotides read TGTGCCAGCGGACAGGGGGCGGCCAGCACTGAAGCTTTCTTT. V gene TRBV27 combines with J gene TRBJ1-1, with 11 bases fitting TRBD1. J was trimmed by 4 bases and V by 8 bases; bases with no gene match: 6. This CDR3 has 14 amino acids. The germline V gene encodes CDR1 MNHEY and CDR2 SMNVEV (reference sequence).